One and the same sample provided the 22 T cell receptor beta chains below, sequenced in a study of cytomegalovirus exposure and HLA in healthy donors. Here immunoSEQ multiplex PCR was the method, and the copy in TCRdb shows in-frame clones only, minus some. The repertoire has 200,000 or so clones, less than 85% of them found once; the top ten carry roughly 5.4%. The sequenced sample was PBMCs. The receptors originated from a woman aged 18-29 years in good health and CMV-seronegative.

In this sample, this clone turned up once. The chain joins TRBV30 to TRBJ2-3; 9 bases match TRBD2. From germline, CDR1 is GTSNPN and CDR2 SVGIG (reference sequence). V dropped 3 bases and J dropped 5; count of bases not matched to a gene: 6. The CDR3 extends over 14 amino acids. For the CDR3, the DNA is TGTGCCTGGAGCGCTAGCGGGGCACAAGATACGCAGTATTTT. Translating it yields CAWSASGAQDTQYF.

The chain has TRBV20-1 and TRBJ1-1; a possible D gene is TRBD1 (5 bases). The CDR3 contains 11 residues. Germline CDR1 reads DFQATT; CDR2 reads SNEGSKA (reference sequence). Trimming cost V 7 bases and J 5 bases, with 11 bases left between them. The CDR3 is CSVRGGTEAFF. CDR3 nucleotides: TGCAGTGTGCGGGGCGGGACTGAAGCTTTCTTT.

The V call is TRBV4-1, the J call TRBJ1-1, with 7 bases identical to TRBD1. CDR1 is MGHRA and CDR2 is YSYEKL in the germline V gene. V lost 2 bases to trimming and J lost 10 bases; unmatched junction nucleotides: 13. This CDR3 comprises 15 residues. The CDR3 nucleotides are TGCGCCAGCAGCCAAATGATGACAGGGACCCTGGGAGCTTTCTTT. Its translation: CASSQMMTGTLGAFF.

The chain combines TRBV15 with TRBJ1-5; 8 bases agree with TRBD1. The V gene's germline CDR1 is LNHNV and CDR2 YYDKDF (reference sequence). The CDR3 length is 15 residues. Losses at the gene ends were 2 bases for V and 2 bases for J; bases not matched to a gene: 2. CDR3 sequence reads: CATSRQTGGNQPQHF. CDR3 DNA sequence: TGTGCCACCAGCAGACAGACAGGGGGCAATCAGCCCCAGCATTTT.

A few counts support this clone. The rearrangement links TRBV18 to TRBJ1-4; 8 bases fit TRBD1. The ends lost 4 bases at V and 6 bases at J; junction bases unmatched: 4. The CDR3 contains 14 residues. Germline loops: CDR1 KGHSH, CDR2 LQKENI. In nucleotides, the CDR3 is TGTGCCAGCTCACAGGAGACAGGGGATGAAAAACTGTTTTTT. Translating gives CASSQETGDEKLFF.

The table lists this clone with a count of one. This chain joins TRBV7-3 and TRBJ2-5; 11 bases align to TRBD2. Germline V CDR1 and CDR2: SGHTA, FQGTGA. The CDR3 covers 13 residues. Trimming cost V 10 bases and J 5 bases; bases outside gene matches: 6. The CDR3 DNA reads as TGTGCCACCTCGACTAGCGGGGTGGAGACCCAGTACTTC. It translates to CATSTSGVETQYF.

V usage is TRBV18 and J usage is TRBJ2-1, with D possibly being TRBD2 (6 bases). V lost 6 bases to trimming and J lost 0 bases, with 15 bases between them. The CDR3 is 16 amino acids. From germline, CDR1 is KGHSH and CDR2 LQKENI. Here the CDR3 DNA reads TGTGCCAGCTCCCCCCGGACTATAAGCTCCTACAATGAGCAGTTCTTC. Its protein product is CASSPRTISSYNEQFF.

This clone was seen a few times. The genes are TRBV7-6 and TRBJ1-2; D ambiguous. This CDR3 is built from 16 residues. V was clipped by 2 bases and J by 6 bases, with 19 bases between them. Germline V gene data show CDR1 as SGHVS and CDR2 as FNYEAQ. CDR3: CASSLSDGLPADGYTF. The DNA of the CDR3 is TGTGCCAGCAGCTTATCGGACGGCCTCCCTGCGGATGGCTACACCTTC.

The J gene is TRBJ2-3, the V gene TRBV7-9, with D hard to call. The V gene lost 5 bases and the J gene lost 8 bases, with 17 bases spanning the gap. The CDR3 extends over 14 amino acids. Germline V gene data show CDR1 as SEHNR and CDR2 as FQNEAQ (reference sequence). For the CDR3, the DNA is TGTGCCAGCAGCCATTCGGACCGCGCAGGTACGCAGTATTTT. Protein: CASSHSDRAGTQYF.

This clone was counted a few times. This chain joins TRBV5-1 and TRBJ2-2; 7 bases match TRBD2. The CDR3 is made up of 16 amino acids. V shed 2 bases and J 3 bases; nucleotides not matched to a gene: 7. Germline-derived CDR1 and CDR2 are SGHRS and YFSETQ. CDR3 sequence reads: CASSFFAGADTGELFF. The CDR3 coding sequence is TGCGCCAGCAGCTTCTTTGCGGGAGCCGACACCGGGGAGCTGTTTTTT.

V gene TRBV5-1 combines with J gene TRBJ1-2, with 8 bases fitting TRBD1. There are 14 residues in the CDR3. V lost 3 bases and J lost 4; bases outside the gene matches: 5. Germline CDR1 reads SGHRS; CDR2 reads YFSETQ. CDR3 sequence: CASSSTGASYGYTF. The CDR3 DNA reads as TGCGCCAGCAGCTCGACAGGGGCCAGCTATGGCTACACCTTC.

The V gene is TRBV10-3, the J gene TRBJ2-4; 8 nucleotides agree with TRBD1. The ends lost 6 bases at V and 10 bases at J; junction bases unmatched: 2. CDR1 ENHRY and CDR2 SYGVKD come from the germline V gene. The CDR3 loop spans 11 amino acids. CDR3 DNA sequence: TGTGCCATCAGGGACAGGGAGATTCAGTACTTC. It yields the protein CAIRDREIQYF.

This clone was counted only a few times. The rearrangement links TRBV6-1 to TRBJ2-7; no definite D call. Germline-derived CDR1 and CDR2 are MNHNS and SASEGT. V lost 2 bases and J lost 1, with 0 bases in between. This CDR3 contains 11 residues. CDR3 sequence (DNA): TGTGCCAGCAGTGAATCCTACGAGCAGTACTTC. It codes for CASSESYEQYF.

The chain uses TRBV11-2 and TRBJ1-6; 10 nucleotides agree with TRBD1. CDR1 is SGHAT and CDR2 is FQNNGV in the germline V gene. This CDR3 comprises 16 residues. Unmatched junction bases numbered 9, after V lost 5 bases and J lost 8 bases. The CDR3 bases are TGTGCCAGCAGCCCTAGACCGGACAGGGGGGATTCACCCCTCCACTTT. Protein sequence: CASSPRPDRGDSPLHF.

The rearrangement links TRBV6-1 to TRBJ1-3; 8 nucleotides align to TRBD1. The ends lost 8 bases at V and 2 bases at J; junction bases unmatched: 2. The germline CDR1 and CDR2 sequences are MNHNS and SASEGT. This CDR3 comprises 13 residues. CDR3 sequence (DNA): TGTGCCAGCGAACAGGGGGCTGGAAACACCATATATTTT. Protein: CASEQGAGNTIYF.

J is TRBJ1-2 and V is TRBV30; maybe TRBD1 (6 bases). The V and J ends lost 3 bases and 4 bases respectively, with 21 bases between them. This CDR3 is built from 16 residues. Per the germline V gene, CDR1 is GTSNPN and CDR2 is SVGIG (reference sequence). CDR3 coding DNA: TGTGCCTGGAGCCTAGACAGGCGGCCCGTCGGCTATGGCTACACCTTC. Translation: CAWSLDRRPVGYGYTF.

This clone was detected only once. Here the CDR3 reads CASKLTGTANYGYTF. CDR3 DNA: TGTGCCAGCAAGTTGACCGGGACAGCTAACTATGGCTACACCTTC. This chain connects TRBV28 to TRBJ1-2; 7 nucleotides match TRBD1. Germline CDR1 reads MDHEN; CDR2 reads SYDVKM. With V trimmed by 7 bases and J by 0 bases, 8 bases remained unmatched. This CDR3 is built from 15 residues.

V usage is TRBV7-7 and J usage is TRBJ2-6, with 7 bases aligning to TRBD1. J lost 0 bases, V lost 8 bases, and 4 bases had no gene match. CDR1 and CDR2 from the germline V gene are SSHAT and FNYEAQ (reference sequence). CDR3 length equals 15 residues. The DNA for the CDR3 is TGTGCCAGCTCACCAGGGGGCTCTGGGGCCAACGTCCTGACTTTC. It codes for CASSPGGSGANVLTF.

The chain has TRBV2 and TRBJ2-7; no reliable D call. The CDR3 has 13 amino acids. Germline CDR1 SNHLY, CDR2 FYNNEI. The V end lost 8 bases, the J end lost 0 bases, and 11 bases lay between the germline ends. CDR3 nucleotides: TGTGCCAGCCTTGGATGGAGCTCCTACGAGCAGTACTTC. Amino acids: CASLGWSSYEQYF.

V and J are TRBV2 and TRBJ1-1, with D possibly being TRBD1 (5 bases). This CDR3 comprises 13 residues. The V gene's germline CDR1 is SNHLY and CDR2 FYNNEI. Between the trimmed V and J ends, which lost 7 bases and 1 base, there was a span of 10 bases. CDR3 coding DNA: TGTGCCAGCATTGGGGCAGGGAACACTGAAGCTTTCTTT. Amino acids: CASIGAGNTEAFF.

The chain has TRBV2 and TRBJ2-5, with D unclear. Trimming took off 2 bases at V and 3 bases at J, with 4 bases between the two ends. This CDR3 spans 12 amino acids. Germline-derived CDR1 and CDR2 are SNHLY and FYNNEI. CDR3 coding DNA: TGTGCCAGCAGTGAACAGGAAGAGACCCAGTACTTC. Its protein product is CASSEQEETQYF.

V and J are TRBV7-9 and TRBJ1-1, with 12 bases matching TRBD1. Germline V gene lookup returns CDR1 SEHNR and CDR2 FQNEAQ (reference sequence). Trimming took 1 base from V and 10 from J; bases not matched to a gene: 13. CDR3 length: 17 amino acids. As DNA, the CDR3 is TGTGCCAGCAGCTTAGGTATTCTGGGACAGGGGGCCACGGGAGCTTTCTTT. This sequence encodes CASSLGILGQGATGAFF.